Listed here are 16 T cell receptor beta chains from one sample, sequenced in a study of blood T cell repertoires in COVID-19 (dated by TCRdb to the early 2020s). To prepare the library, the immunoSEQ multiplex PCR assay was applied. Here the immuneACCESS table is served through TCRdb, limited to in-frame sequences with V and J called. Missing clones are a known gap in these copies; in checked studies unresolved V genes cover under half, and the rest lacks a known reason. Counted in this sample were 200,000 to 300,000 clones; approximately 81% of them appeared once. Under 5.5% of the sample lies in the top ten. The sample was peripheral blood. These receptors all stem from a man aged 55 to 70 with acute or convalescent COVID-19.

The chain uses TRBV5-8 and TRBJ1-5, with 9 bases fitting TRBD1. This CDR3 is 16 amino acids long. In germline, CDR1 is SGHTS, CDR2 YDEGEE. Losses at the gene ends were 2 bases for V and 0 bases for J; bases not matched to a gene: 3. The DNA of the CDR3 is TGTGCCAGCAGCTTTCACAGGGGGCTTAGCAATCAGCCCCAGCATTTT. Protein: CASSFHRGLSNQPQHF.

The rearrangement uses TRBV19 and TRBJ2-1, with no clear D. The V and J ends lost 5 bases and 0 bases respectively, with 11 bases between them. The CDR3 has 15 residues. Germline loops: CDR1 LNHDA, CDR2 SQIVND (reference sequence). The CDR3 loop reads CASSYKISSYNEQFF. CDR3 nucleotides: TGTGCCAGTAGTTATAAAATCAGCTCCTACAATGAGCAGTTCTTC.

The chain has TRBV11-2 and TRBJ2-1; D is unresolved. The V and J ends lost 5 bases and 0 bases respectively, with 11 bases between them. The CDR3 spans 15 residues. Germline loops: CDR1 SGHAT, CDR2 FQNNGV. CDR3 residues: CASSRSTSSYNEQFF. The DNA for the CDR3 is TGTGCCAGCAGCCGGTCCACGAGCTCCTACAATGAGCAGTTCTTC.

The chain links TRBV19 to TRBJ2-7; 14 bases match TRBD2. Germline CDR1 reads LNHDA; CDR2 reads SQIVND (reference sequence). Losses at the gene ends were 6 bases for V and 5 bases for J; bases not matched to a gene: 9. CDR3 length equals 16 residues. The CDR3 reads CASRGLAGDVSDEQYF. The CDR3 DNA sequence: TGTGCCAGTAGGGGACTAGCGGGAGATGTTTCCGACGAGCAGTACTTC.

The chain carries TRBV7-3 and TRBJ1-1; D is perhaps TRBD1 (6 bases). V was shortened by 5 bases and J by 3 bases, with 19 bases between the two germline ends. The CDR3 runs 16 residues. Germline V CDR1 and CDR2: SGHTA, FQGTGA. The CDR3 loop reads CASSRGRGESDTEAFF. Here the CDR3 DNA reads TGTGCCAGCAGCCGCGGGAGGGGGGAATCCGACACTGAAGCTTTCTTT.

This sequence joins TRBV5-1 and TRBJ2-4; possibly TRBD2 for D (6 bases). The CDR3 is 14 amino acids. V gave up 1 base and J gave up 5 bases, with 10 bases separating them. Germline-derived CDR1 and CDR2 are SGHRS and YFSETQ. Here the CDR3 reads CASSLFSGENIQYF. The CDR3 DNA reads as TGCGCCAGCAGCTTGTTTTCGGGGGAAAACATTCAGTACTTC.

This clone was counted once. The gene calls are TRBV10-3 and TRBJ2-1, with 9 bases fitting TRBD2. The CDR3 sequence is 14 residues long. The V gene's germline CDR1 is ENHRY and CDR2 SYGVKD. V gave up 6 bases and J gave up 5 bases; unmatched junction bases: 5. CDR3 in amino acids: CAISWTSENNEQFF. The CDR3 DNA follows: TGTGCCATCAGCTGGACTAGCGAAAACAATGAGCAGTTCTTC.

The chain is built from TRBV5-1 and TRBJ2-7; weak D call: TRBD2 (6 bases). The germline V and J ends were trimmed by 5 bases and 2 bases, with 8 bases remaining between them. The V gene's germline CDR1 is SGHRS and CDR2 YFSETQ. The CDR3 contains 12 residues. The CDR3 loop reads CASRGGAYEQYF. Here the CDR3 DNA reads TGCGCCAGCAGGGGGGGAGCCTACGAGCAGTACTTC.

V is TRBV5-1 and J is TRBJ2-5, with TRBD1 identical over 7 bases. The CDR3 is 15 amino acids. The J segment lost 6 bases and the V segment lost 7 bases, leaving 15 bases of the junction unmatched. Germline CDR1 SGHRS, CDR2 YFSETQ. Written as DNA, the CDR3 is TGCGCCAGCCAACAGGGGACCGACCCCGTAAAGACCCAGTACTTC. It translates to CASQQGTDPVKTQYF.

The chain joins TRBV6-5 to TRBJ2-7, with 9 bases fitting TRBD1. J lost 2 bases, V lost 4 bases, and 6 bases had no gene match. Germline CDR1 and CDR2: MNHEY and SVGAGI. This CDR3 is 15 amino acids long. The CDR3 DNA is TGTGCCAGCAGTTCAACCCGACAGGGGGCCTACGAGCAGTACTTC. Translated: CASSSTRQGAYEQYF.

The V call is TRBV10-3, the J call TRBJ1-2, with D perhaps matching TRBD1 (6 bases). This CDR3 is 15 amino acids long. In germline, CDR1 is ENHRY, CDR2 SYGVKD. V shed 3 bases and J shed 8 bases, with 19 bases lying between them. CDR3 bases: TGTGCCATCAGTGAACAGACAGGAGGACTAGGGGGCTACACCTTC. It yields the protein CAISEQTGGLGGYTF.

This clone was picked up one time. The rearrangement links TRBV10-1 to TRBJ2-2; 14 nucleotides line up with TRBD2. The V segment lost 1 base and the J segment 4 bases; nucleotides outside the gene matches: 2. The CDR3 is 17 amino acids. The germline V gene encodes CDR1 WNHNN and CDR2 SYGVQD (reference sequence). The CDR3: CASSELGLAGVTGELFF. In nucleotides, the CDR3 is TGCGCCAGCAGTGAGTTGGGACTAGCGGGAGTCACCGGGGAGCTGTTTTTT.

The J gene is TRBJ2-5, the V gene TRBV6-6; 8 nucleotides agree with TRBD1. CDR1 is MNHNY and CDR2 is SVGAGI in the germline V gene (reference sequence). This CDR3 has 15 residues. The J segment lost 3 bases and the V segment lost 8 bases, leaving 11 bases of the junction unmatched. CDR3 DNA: TGTGCCAGCCAACGAGGTTCAGGGGGCGAAGAGACCCAGTACTTC. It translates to CASQRGSGGEETQYF.

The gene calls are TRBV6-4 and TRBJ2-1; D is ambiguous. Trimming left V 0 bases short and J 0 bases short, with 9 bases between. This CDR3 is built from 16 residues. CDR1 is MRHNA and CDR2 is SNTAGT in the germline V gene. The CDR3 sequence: CASSDSPNLSYNEQFF. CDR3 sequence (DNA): TGTGCCAGCAGTGACTCCCCTAACCTCTCCTACAATGAGCAGTTCTTC.

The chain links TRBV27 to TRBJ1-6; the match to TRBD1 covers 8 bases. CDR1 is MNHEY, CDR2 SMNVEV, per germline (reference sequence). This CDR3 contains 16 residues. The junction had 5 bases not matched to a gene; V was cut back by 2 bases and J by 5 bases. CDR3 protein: CASSLSGQGNNSPLHF. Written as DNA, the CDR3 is TGTGCCAGCAGTTTAAGCGGACAGGGTAATAATTCACCCCTCCACTTT.

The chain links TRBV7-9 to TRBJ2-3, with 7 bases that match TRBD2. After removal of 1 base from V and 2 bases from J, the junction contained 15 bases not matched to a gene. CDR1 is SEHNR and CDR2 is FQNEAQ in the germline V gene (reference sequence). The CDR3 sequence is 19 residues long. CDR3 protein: CASSLETFLGLGVTDTQYF. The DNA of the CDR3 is TGTGCCAGCAGCTTAGAGACCTTTCTCGGACTAGGCGTCACAGATACGCAGTATTTT.